The 31 T cell receptor beta chains listed next were all sequenced from one sample in a study of blood T cells in healthy people across ages. A sample-barcoded 5' primer and a J-beta primer mix were used in a second PCR of roughly 7 to 12 cycles. From the 5' RACE reads, TCRdb called clonotypes with MiXCR, one entry per CDR3 protein. The table has hundreds of thousands of distinct CDR3 sequences, 27% seen once. Sequenced sample: blood. Receptors originate from a woman in her sixties or seventies in good health.

This chain links TRBV25-1 with TRBJ2-3; 10 bases are shared with TRBD1. CDR1 is MGHDK and CDR2 is SYGVNS in the germline V gene. There are 16 residues in the CDR3. Losses at the gene ends were 3 bases for V and 4 bases for J; bases not matched to a gene: 7. The CDR3 DNA follows: TGTGCCAGCAGTGACCGACAGGGGGCTGGGGCAGATACGCAGTATTTT. It specifies CASSDRQGAGADTQYF.

In its sample, this clonotype was seen many times. The CDR3 is CASSPRQGGKNIQYF. The CDR3 nucleotides are TGTGCCAGCAGTCCCAGACAGGGCGGGAAAAACATTCAGTACTTC. V gene TRBV12-3 or TRBV12-4 combines with J gene TRBJ2-4; TRBD1 matches 7 bases. The CDR3 is 15 residues long. V shed 5 bases and J 4 bases; nucleotides not matched to a gene: 8.

This clonotype turned up a few times. The chain combines TRBV29-1 with TRBJ2-5, with 7 bases identical to TRBD2. The length of the CDR3 is 14 residues. Losses at the gene ends were 5 bases for V and 5 bases for J; bases not matched to a gene: 11. CDR1 is SQVTM, CDR2 ANQGSEA, per germline. The DNA of the CDR3 is TGCAGCGTTCTACCCCGGGCGGGGGATGAGACCCAGTACTTC. Translation gives CSVLPRAGDETQYF.

In this sample, this clonotype turned up once. V gene TRBV6-2 or TRBV6-3 combines with J gene TRBJ2-5, with 7 bases matching TRBD2. The end of the DNA aligns better with TRBJ2-7, so the J call may be wrong. CDR1 is MNHEY and CDR2 is SVGEGT in the germline V gene. CDR3 size: 15 residues. CDR3 protein: CASSPGTKGIYEQYF. The CDR3 coding sequence is TGTGCCAGCAGTCCCGGGACTAAGGGAATCTACGAGCAGTACTTC.

The genes are TRBV5-6 and TRBJ2-7, with D uncertain. V lost 0 bases and J lost 4, with 14 bases in between. This CDR3 spans 15 amino acids. CDR1 is SGHDT, CDR2 YYEEEE, per germline. DNA of the CDR3: TGTGCCAGCAGCTTGGGTGCAAGCCCACCATACGAGCAGTACTTC. It codes for CASSLGASPPYEQYF.

This CDR3 is CASSLIPRTGANVLTF. The CDR3 DNA reads TGTGCCAGCAGCTTAATCCCCAGGACCGGGGCCAACGTCCTGACTTTC. The V and J genes are TRBV7-9 and TRBJ2-6; D unresolved. Between the trimmed V and J ends, which lost 2 bases and 4 bases, there was a span of 12 bases. Germline values: CDR1 SEHNR, CDR2 FQNEAQ (reference sequence). The CDR3 runs 16 residues.

The chain joins TRBV18 to TRBJ2-6; possible D gene TRBD1, 5 bases. Trimming cost V 5 bases and J 0 bases, with 8 bases left between them. The CDR3 is 15 amino acids. Germline assignment: CDR1 KGHSH and CDR2 LQKENI. CDR3 loop: CASSWGGSGANVLTF. CDR3 coding DNA: TGTGCCAGCTCATGGGGCGGCTCTGGGGCCAACGTCCTGACTTTC.

The rearrangement uses TRBV6-5 and TRBJ1-2; 9 nucleotides line up with TRBD1. CDR1 MNHEY and CDR2 SVGAGI come from the germline V gene. V trimming: 7 bases; J trimming: 7 bases; junction bases outside the gene matches: 10. This CDR3 is built from 14 residues. CDR3 loop: CASIGQGKRSGYTF. In nucleotides, the CDR3 is TGTGCCAGCATTGGACAGGGGAAACGCTCTGGCTACACCTTC.

This clonotype was detected only a few times. The V and J genes are TRBV6-1 and TRBJ1-1; D is ambiguous. Trimming took off 8 bases at V and 3 bases at J, with 13 bases between the two ends. The length of the CDR3 is 13 residues. From germline, CDR1 is MNHNS and CDR2 SASEGT. CDR3 in amino acids: CASSRSKDTEAFF. The CDR3 nucleotides read TGTGCCAGCTCACGATCTAAAGACACTGAAGCTTTCTTT.

This clonotype was recorded a few times. V usage is TRBV7-2 and J usage is TRBJ1-2; D unresolved. The germline V gene has CDR1 SGHTA and CDR2 FQGNSA. This CDR3 region has 13 residues. The V end was cut by 6 bases, the J end by 2 bases, with 10 bases between. CDR3 coding DNA: TGTGCCAGCAGTCCCCTGGGAAACTATGGCTACACCTTC. Translated: CASSPLGNYGYTF.

This clonotype has only a few counts. The chain is built from TRBV28 and TRBJ2-5; 10 bases line up with TRBD2. V lost 6 bases to trimming and J lost 5 bases; unmatched junction nucleotides: 9. This CDR3 is 15 amino acids long. Germline assignment: CDR1 MDHEN and CDR2 SYDVKM. CDR3 nucleotide sequence: TGTGCCAGCAGCTACCTAGCGGGAGTAGGGGAGACCCAGTACTTC. Translating it yields CASSYLAGVGETQYF.

The chain couples TRBV5-5 to TRBJ2-2; D is undetermined. V lost 3 bases and J 3 bases, leaving 6 bases between the germline ends. The CDR3 runs to 13 residues. CDR1 is SGHKS, CDR2 YYEKEE, per germline (reference sequence). The CDR3 sequence: CASSSPYTGELFF. The CDR3 coding sequence is TGTGCCAGCAGCTCCCCATACACCGGGGAGCTGTTTTTT.

This clonotype was detected ten times or more. The chain combines TRBV29-1 with TRBJ1-2, with 8 nucleotides matching TRBD1. The junction had 5 bases not matched to a gene; V was cut back by 4 bases and J by 7 bases. Germline lookup yields CDR1 SQVTM and CDR2 ANQGSEA. The CDR3 loop spans 12 amino acids. CDR3 loop: CSVGQGSVGYTF. In DNA form, the CDR3 reads TGCAGCGTTGGACAGGGGTCGGTTGGCTACACCTTC.

This clonotype occurred a few times. The chain uses TRBV15 and TRBJ2-6, with D maybe TRBD2 (5 bases). Germline CDR1 reads LNHNV; CDR2 reads YYDKDF (reference sequence). The CDR3 runs 16 residues. Trimming cost V 2 bases and J 2 bases, with 10 bases left between them. This chain's CDR3 is CATSRFREAGANVLTF. CDR3 sequence (DNA): TGTGCCACCAGCAGATTCCGGGAAGCTGGGGCCAACGTCCTGACTTTC.

In its sample, this clonotype was seen many times. The chain combines TRBV5-1 with TRBJ1-6, with TRBD1 matching 8 bases. Germline CDR1 SGHRS, CDR2 YFSETQ. V lost 5 bases, J lost 6 bases, and 4 bases stayed unmatched. The length of the CDR3 is 14 residues. The CDR3 reads CASSRTGSNSPLHF. The CDR3 nucleotides are TGCGCCAGCAGTCGGACAGGGTCTAATTCACCCCTCCACTTT. The entire variable domain, with the rest obtained from reference TRBV5-1 and TRBJ1-6, is as follows: KAGVTQTPRYLIKTRGQQVTLSCSPISGHRSVSWYQQTPGQGLQFLFEYFSETQRNKGNFPGRFSGRQFSNSRSEMNVSTLELGDSALYLCASSRTGSNSPLHFGNGTRLTVT.

This clonotype was seen more than once but under ten times. A much larger clone differs by one base, so this may be a read error. The chain is built from TRBV14 and TRBJ2-2, with D possibly TRBD2 on 6 matching bases. Germline CDR1 and CDR2: SGHDN and FVKESK. The CDR3 length is 13 residues. CDR3 DNA sequence: TGTGCCAGCAGCCGGACTAACACCGGGGAGCTGTCTTTT. Its protein product is CASSRTNTGELSF.

In DNA form, the CDR3 reads TGTGCCAGCAGTCGCTCCCATACGAACTATGGCTACACCTTC. Residues: CASSRSHTNYGYTF. V and J are TRBV6-2 or TRBV6-3 and TRBJ1-2; no clear D gene. Trimming pared 5 bases from V and 2 bases from J, leaving 12 bases between. Germline CDR1 reads MNHEY; CDR2 reads SVGEGT. This CDR3 contains 14 residues.

This clonotype showed up many times. The J gene is TRBJ2-3, the V gene TRBV29-1, with 7 positions matching TRBD2. Per germline, CDR1 SQVTM and CDR2 ANQGSEA. This CDR3 region has 15 residues. V lost 4 bases and J lost 0; bases outside the gene matches: 7. CDR3 nucleotide sequence: TGCAGCGTTGGTTTCGGGAGGACAAGCACAGATACGCAGTATTTT. It translates to CSVGFGRTSTDTQYF.

This clonotype came up a few times. The CDR3 reads CASSPLNYQARYEQYF. DNA for the CDR3: TGTGCCAGCAGCCCCCTGAACTATCAAGCCCGCTACGAGCAGTACTTC. This chain links TRBV28 with TRBJ2-7; D uncertain. Trimming pared 6 bases from V and 3 bases from J, leaving 21 bases between. CDR1 MDHEN and CDR2 SYDVKM come from the germline V gene. The CDR3 has 16 residues. The full variable domain, rest sourced from reference TRBV28 and TRBJ2-7, is DVKVTQSSRYLVKRTGEKVFLECVQDMDHENMFWYRQDPGLGLRLIYFSYDVKMKEKGDIPEGYSVSREKKERFSLILESASTNQTSMYLCASSPLNYQARYEQYFGPGTRLTVT.

The CDR3 bases are TGCAGTGCTAGAGGACGACAGGGAAGAACTGAAGCTTTCTTT. Its translation is CSARGRQGRTEAFF. This chain joins TRBV20-1 and TRBJ1-1; 7 positions match TRBD1. The CDR3 length is 14 residues. V gave up 1 base and J gave up 5 bases; unmatched junction bases: 7. Germline V gene sequence: CDR1 DFQATT, CDR2 SNEGSKA (reference sequence).

The rearrangement links TRBV6-5 to TRBJ2-5, with D possibly being TRBD1 (5 bases). The DNA end is a closer match to TRBJ2-7, so the J assignment may be wrong. The germline CDR1 and CDR2 sequences are MNHEY and SVGAGI. The CDR3 loop spans 15 amino acids. The CDR3 DNA sequence: TGTGCCAGCAGTTACTCGAAAGGGGTTGCCTACGAGCAGTACTTC. Protein sequence: CASSYSKGVAYEQYF.

The chain links TRBV3-1 to TRBJ1-2; no clear D. Trimming removed 4 bases from V and 8 bases from J, with 17 bases in between. The CDR3 covers 14 residues. Germline V lookup: CDR1 LGHDT, CDR2 YNNKEL (reference sequence). CDR3 nucleotide sequence: TGTGCCAGCAGCCCCCAGGTTGGGGATTGGGGCTACACCTTC. Translation: CASSPQVGDWGYTF.

The chain couples TRBV6-6 to TRBJ2-7; D assignment may be TRBD1 or TRBD2 (5 bases each). The V gene lost 10 bases and the J gene lost 0 bases, with 13 bases spanning the gap. Germline V CDR1 and CDR2: MNHNY, SVGAGI (reference sequence). The CDR3 is 13 residues long. CDR3 amino acids: CATGALSSYEQYF. The DNA for the CDR3 is TGTGCCACCGGGGCCTTAAGCTCCTACGAGCAGTACTTC.

This clonotype has only a few counts. This sequence joins TRBV4-2 and TRBJ1-4, with D possibly TRBD1 on 5 matching bases. CDR3 length: 14 residues. V gave up 4 bases and J gave up 6 bases, with 12 bases separating them. The germline gives CDR1 LGHNA, CDR2 YNFKEQ. The CDR3 nucleotides are TGTGCCAGCAGCCCGGTAGGAGGGGATGAAAAACTGTTTTTT. This translates into CASSPVGGDEKLFF.

This sequence joins TRBV20-1 and TRBJ2-3; no firm D call. This CDR3 region has 14 residues. Trimming took off 6 bases at V and 2 bases at J, with 15 bases between the two ends. Germline CDR1 and CDR2: DFQATT and SNEGSKA (reference sequence). CDR3 DNA sequence: TGCAGTGCCCCAGGCATATCTTTCACAGATACGCAGTATTTT. Its protein product is CSAPGISFTDTQYF.

This rearrangement joins TRBV20-1 to TRBJ2-3, with D possibly TRBD2 on 6 matching bases. V was trimmed by 6 bases and J by 5 bases, leaving 12 bases between them. Per the germline V gene, CDR1 is DFQATT and CDR2 is SNEGSKA (reference sequence). The CDR3 has 12 amino acids. The CDR3 loop reads CSAGTLGDTQYF. In nucleotides, the CDR3 is TGCAGTGCCGGGACTTTGGGAGATACGCAGTATTTT.

This clonotype has a count of ten or more. The J gene is TRBJ2-1, the V gene TRBV27, with 14 bases fitting TRBD2. V was pared by 5 bases and J by 1 base, with 7 bases of the junction left unmatched. The germline CDR1 and CDR2 sequences are MNHEY and SMNVEV (reference sequence). This CDR3 comprises 18 residues. The CDR3 region has the DNA TGTGCCAGCAGTCCGACTAGCGGGAGGGTAGGTTCCTACAATGAGCAGTTCTTC. Translation gives CASSPTSGRVGSYNEQFF.

This clonotype was counted between two and nine times. DNA for the CDR3: TGTGCCAGCAGCTGGGGGACAGGTTACACCCAAGAGACCCAGTACTTC. It specifies CASSWGTGYTQETQYF. This chain uses TRBV7-2 with TRBJ2-5, with 8 bases fitting TRBD1. J was trimmed by 1 base and V by 4 bases; bases with no gene match: 8. This CDR3 spans 16 amino acids. Germline V gene data show CDR1 as SGHTA and CDR2 as FQGNSA.

In its sample, this clonotype was seen a few times. The CDR3 loop reads CSVEQGKNIQYF. The CDR3 coding sequence is TGCAGCGTTGAACAGGGTAAAAACATTCAGTACTTC. This chain joins TRBV29-1 and TRBJ2-4; a weak D match, TRBD1 (5 bases). Germline CDR1 is SQVTM and CDR2 is ANQGSEA. This CDR3 is 12 amino acids long. With 2 bases removed from V and 4 bases from J, the gap between germline ends came to 6 bases. Combining the CDR3 with reference TRBV29-1 and TRBJ2-4 gives the whole variable domain SAVISQKPSRDICQRGTSLTIQCQVDSQVTMMFWYRQQPGQSLTLIATANQGSEATYESGFVIDKFPISRPNLTFSTLTVSNMSPEDSSIYLCSVEQGKNIQYFGAGTRLSVL.

This clonotype appeared a few times. J is TRBJ2-7 and V is TRBV5-6, with TRBD1 as a possible D gene (6 bases). The CDR3 totals 14 residues. With 4 bases removed from V and 3 bases from J, the gap between germline ends came to 14 bases. Germline CDR1 SGHDT, CDR2 YYEEEE. CDR3 in amino acids: CASSRTDRYYEQYF. CDR3 DNA sequence: TGTGCCAGCAGCCGAACCGACAGGTACTACGAGCAGTACTTC. Complete variable domain (other parts from reference TRBV5-6 and TRBJ2-7): DAGVTQSPTHLIKTRGQQVTLRCSPKSGHDTVSWYQQALGQGPQFIFQYYEEEERQRGNFPDRFSGHQFPNYSSELNVNALLLGDSALYLCASSRTDRYYEQYFGPGTRLTVT.

A few counts support this clonotype. The chain recombines TRBV5-1 with TRBJ1-2; no clear D gene. The CDR3 is 15 residues long. Trimming removed 0 bases from V and 7 bases from J, with 16 bases in between. Germline V CDR1 and CDR2: SGHRS, YFSETQ. CDR3 in DNA: TGCGCCAGCAGCTTGGAGTTAGGGAGGCTTTCTGGCTACACCTTC. This encodes CASSLELGRLSGYTF.